These T cell receptor beta chains were read from a single sample in a study of blood T cell repertoires in COVID-19. The repertoire was sequenced with immunoSEQ multiplex PCR; TCRdb's copy has only in-frame clones and lacks some. The table shows tens of thousands of clones, with almost 80% occurring only once. Source material: peripheral blood. Every receptor here comes from a woman aged 55-70 years with acute or convalescent COVID-19. CDR3s include the opening cysteine and the closing phenylalanine or tryptophan. Fields, in order: CDR3 DNA, CDR3 protein, D gene, V gene, J gene, clone size. D genes are given only for firm matches. Size is omitted from some rows. Given values are once, few, many or a class for expanded clones.

cdr3_nt: TGCGCCAGCTCCCGAGGTCCTAGCGGGGGGTTAGAGACCCAGTACTTC
cdr3_aa: CASSRGPSGGLETQYF
d_call: TRBD2
v_call: TRBV5-1
j_call: TRBJ2-5
clone_size: -

cdr3_nt: TGTGCCAGCAGTGAAGGCGGGACTAGAAATGGCGAGCAGTACTTC
cdr3_aa: CASSEGGTRNGEQYF
d_call: TRBD2
v_call: TRBV6-1
j_call: TRBJ2-7
clone_size: -

cdr3_nt: TGTGCCAGCACACAGGGGGTTGAAAAACTGTTTTTT
cdr3_aa: CASTQGVEKLFF
d_call: TRBD1
v_call: TRBV2
j_call: TRBJ1-4
clone_size: few

cdr3_nt: TGCGCCAGCAGCGGAAGGGACACCACAGATACGCAGTATTTT
cdr3_aa: CASSGRDTTDTQYF
d_call: -
v_call: TRBV5-1
j_call: TRBJ2-3
clone_size: few

cdr3_nt: TGTGCCAGCAGCGTAGGTCTAGCGGGTTACAATGAGCAGTTCTTC
cdr3_aa: CASSVGLAGYNEQFF
d_call: TRBD2
v_call: TRBV9
j_call: TRBJ2-1
clone_size: -

cdr3_nt: TGTGCCAGCTCACCACCCGGACAGGGGGTTTGGTACGAGCAGTACTTC
cdr3_aa: CASSPPGQGVWYEQYF
d_call: TRBD1
v_call: TRBV18
j_call: TRBJ2-7
clone_size: -

cdr3_nt: TGTGCCAGCAGCCCTGGCGGCGGCCACATGAACACTGAAGCTTTCTTT
cdr3_aa: CASSPGGGHMNTEAFF
d_call: -
v_call: TRBV7-2
j_call: TRBJ1-1
clone_size: -

cdr3_nt: TGCGCCAGCTCCGCACAGGCGACTCAGCCCCAGCATTTT
cdr3_aa: CASSAQATQPQHF
d_call: -
v_call: TRBV4-1
j_call: TRBJ1-5
clone_size: -

cdr3_nt: TGTGCCAGCAGTTACAGTAATAATCAGCCCCAGCATTTT
cdr3_aa: CASSYSNNQPQHF
d_call: -
v_call: TRBV28
j_call: TRBJ1-5
clone_size: few

cdr3_nt: TGCGCCAGCAGCTTGGCTTTCCGAGATACGCAGTATTTT
cdr3_aa: CASSLAFRDTQYF
d_call: -
v_call: TRBV5-1
j_call: TRBJ2-3
clone_size: -

cdr3_nt: TGTGCCAGTAGTGTAGGACAGGGGGCGCATGCTTTCTTT
cdr3_aa: CASSVGQGAHAFF
d_call: TRBD1
v_call: TRBV19
j_call: TRBJ1-1
clone_size: -

cdr3_nt: TGTGCCAGCAGCCCTTCCCTAGCGGACAATGAGCAGTTCTTC
cdr3_aa: CASSPSLADNEQFF
d_call: TRBD2
v_call: TRBV7-3
j_call: TRBJ2-1
clone_size: -

cdr3_nt: TGTGCCTGGAGTATAGGCGGGGCAGCTAATGAAAAACTGTTTTTT
cdr3_aa: CAWSIGGAANEKLFF
d_call: -
v_call: TRBV30
j_call: TRBJ1-4
clone_size: few

cdr3_nt: TGCGCCTCCTCACTAGCGGGTGTCGATACGCAGTATTTT
cdr3_aa: CASSLAGVDTQYF
d_call: TRBD2
v_call: TRBV4-1
j_call: TRBJ2-3
clone_size: medium-sized

cdr3_nt: TGCGCCAGCAGCTTGGAGACAGGGGGCACTGAAGCTTTCTTT
cdr3_aa: CASSLETGGTEAFF
d_call: TRBD1
v_call: TRBV5-1
j_call: TRBJ1-1
clone_size: -

cdr3_nt: TGTGCCAGCAGTCGAGGTGTCTGGACAGGGCCCACCTACGAGCAGTACTTC
cdr3_aa: CASSRGVWTGPTYEQYF
d_call: TRBD1
v_call: TRBV27
j_call: TRBJ2-7
clone_size: -

cdr3_nt: TGTGCCAGCTCGGGGGGTTCCTACAATGAGCAGTTCTTC
cdr3_aa: CASSGGSYNEQFF
d_call: -
v_call: TRBV18
j_call: TRBJ2-1
clone_size: -

cdr3_nt: TGTGCCAGCAGCGTAGGAGGGGGGGGCCTCACCTCATATGGCTACACCTTC
cdr3_aa: CASSVGGGGLTSYGYTF
d_call: -
v_call: TRBV9
j_call: TRBJ1-2
clone_size: -

cdr3_nt: TGCGCCAGCAGCGCTCGCCGGGAGGCACACGACGAGCAGTACTTC
cdr3_aa: CASSARREAHDEQYF
d_call: TRBD2
v_call: TRBV4-1
j_call: TRBJ2-7
clone_size: once

cdr3_nt: TGCGCCAGCAGCCTACTCGGGGGGTTGAACACTGAAGCTTTCTTT
cdr3_aa: CASSLLGGLNTEAFF
d_call: -
v_call: TRBV5-1
j_call: TRBJ1-1
clone_size: -

cdr3_nt: TGTGCCAGCAGCCTATACGAAGGACAGGGGGATGGCTACACCTTC
cdr3_aa: CASSLYEGQGDGYTF
d_call: TRBD1
v_call: TRBV7-2
j_call: TRBJ1-2
clone_size: few

cdr3_nt: TGTGCCTGGAGTGTCCAGGGAAGTCAGCCCCAGCATTTT
cdr3_aa: CAWSVQGSQPQHF
d_call: -
v_call: TRBV30
j_call: TRBJ1-5
clone_size: few

cdr3_nt: TGTGCCAGCAGCGCCCTGCCTAGCGGGGGGTACAATGAGCAGTTCTTC
cdr3_aa: CASSALPSGGYNEQFF
d_call: TRBD2
v_call: TRBV11-2
j_call: TRBJ2-1
clone_size: -

cdr3_nt: TGTGCCAGCAGCCCAAGACAGGGGAAGGAGACCCAGTACTTC
cdr3_aa: CASSPRQGKETQYF
d_call: TRBD1
v_call: TRBV3-1/TRBV3-2
j_call: TRBJ2-5
clone_size: -

cdr3_nt: TGTGCCAGCAGCCAGGACAGGGCTAATTCACCCCTCCACTTT
cdr3_aa: CASSQDRANSPLHF
d_call: TRBD1
v_call: TRBV9
j_call: TRBJ1-6
clone_size: -

cdr3_nt: TGTGCCTGGAGGCTAGCGGGAAGCCAAGAGACCCAGTACTTC
cdr3_aa: CAWRLAGSQETQYF
d_call: TRBD2
v_call: TRBV30
j_call: TRBJ2-5
clone_size: -

cdr3_nt: TGCGCCAGCAGTCCTAGGGGGTTTAGCACAGATACGCAGTATTTT
cdr3_aa: CASSPRGFSTDTQYF
d_call: -
v_call: TRBV4-1
j_call: TRBJ2-3
clone_size: -

cdr3_nt: TGTGCCAGCAGTTCGTGGGCTCTAGCCTCCTATAATTCACCCCTCCACTTT
cdr3_aa: CASSSWALASYNSPLHF
d_call: -
v_call: TRBV27
j_call: TRBJ1-6
clone_size: few

cdr3_nt: TGTGCCAGCAGCCGGGGGGTAACTAATGAAAAACTGTTTTTT
cdr3_aa: CASSRGVTNEKLFF
d_call: -
v_call: TRBV9
j_call: TRBJ1-4
clone_size: -

cdr3_nt: TGCAGCGTTGCCATGGACAGGGATGGCTACACCTTC
cdr3_aa: CSVAMDRDGYTF
d_call: TRBD1
v_call: TRBV29-1
j_call: TRBJ1-2
clone_size: few

cdr3_nt: TGCAGCGTTGAGGCCGGGGCCAACGTCCTGACTTTC
cdr3_aa: CSVEAGANVLTF
d_call: -
v_call: TRBV29-1
j_call: TRBJ2-6
clone_size: -

cdr3_nt: TGTGCCAGCAGTTACTCGATTTTACAGGGTTGGGGTTACACCTTC
cdr3_aa: CASSYSILQGWGYTF
d_call: -
v_call: TRBV6-5
j_call: TRBJ1-2
clone_size: few

cdr3_nt: TGTGCCAGCAGCCTAGAGCGGTTTACCTACAATGAGCAGTTCTTC
cdr3_aa: CASSLERFTYNEQFF
d_call: -
v_call: TRBV9
j_call: TRBJ2-1
clone_size: few

cdr3_nt: TGTGCCAGCAGGAGGTATGGCTACACCTTC
cdr3_aa: CASRRYGYTF
d_call: -
v_call: TRBV28
j_call: TRBJ1-2
clone_size: few

cdr3_nt: TGTGCCAGCGGCCGACTAGAGTTTGCTGGAGAGACCCAGTACTTC
cdr3_aa: CASGRLEFAGETQYF
d_call: -
v_call: TRBV6-5
j_call: TRBJ2-5
clone_size: few

cdr3_nt: TGTGCCAGCAGCTTAGACAGAACCTACGAGCAGTACTTC
cdr3_aa: CASSLDRTYEQYF
d_call: -
v_call: TRBV7-8
j_call: TRBJ2-7
clone_size: -

cdr3_nt: TGTGCCAGCAGGCGACTGAGCACCGGGGAGCTGTTTTTT
cdr3_aa: CASRRLSTGELFF
d_call: -
v_call: TRBV3-1/TRBV3-2
j_call: TRBJ2-2
clone_size: medium-sized

cdr3_nt: TGTGCCAGCAGCCTCGGACACTACCTAACTACAGGAAACCAAGAGACCCAGTACTTC
cdr3_aa: CASSLGHYLTTGNQETQYF
d_call: -
v_call: TRBV11-2
j_call: TRBJ2-5
clone_size: few

cdr3_nt: TGTGCCAGCAGCTCCAGACAGGCTGGAAACACCATATATTTT
cdr3_aa: CASSSRQAGNTIYF
d_call: -
v_call: TRBV7-9
j_call: TRBJ1-3
clone_size: -

cdr3_nt: TGCGCCAGCAGCTTGTTCTCGGGGGACAACACCGGGGAGCTGTTTTTT
cdr3_aa: CASSLFSGDNTGELFF
d_call: -
v_call: TRBV5-1
j_call: TRBJ2-2
clone_size: -

cdr3_nt: TGTGCCACCAGCGGAGGGACAGGGCGCGGCTACACCTTC
cdr3_aa: CATSGGTGRGYTF
d_call: TRBD1
v_call: TRBV15
j_call: TRBJ1-2
clone_size: -

cdr3_nt: TGTGCCAGCAGTTCCCCCGGGGAAAGCGGGCAGCCCCAGCATTTT
cdr3_aa: CASSSPGESGQPQHF
d_call: -
v_call: TRBV28
j_call: TRBJ1-5
clone_size: -

cdr3_nt: TGTGCCAGCAGCCCTCGCACTGAAGCTTTCTTT
cdr3_aa: CASSPRTEAFF
d_call: -
v_call: TRBV7-2
j_call: TRBJ1-1
clone_size: -

cdr3_nt: TGCAGCGTGGAGGACGTAGGCTCCTACGAGCAGTACTTC
cdr3_aa: CSVEDVGSYEQYF
d_call: -
v_call: TRBV29-1
j_call: TRBJ2-7
clone_size: -

cdr3_nt: TGTGCCAGCAGCCCGGGACAGGGATTATACAATGAGCAGTTCTTC
cdr3_aa: CASSPGQGLYNEQFF
d_call: TRBD1
v_call: TRBV3-1/TRBV3-2
j_call: TRBJ2-1
clone_size: -

cdr3_nt: TGTGCCAGCAGCGTAGGGACAGTCGGCAATCAGCCCCAGCATTTT
cdr3_aa: CASSVGTVGNQPQHF
d_call: -
v_call: TRBV9
j_call: TRBJ1-5
clone_size: -

cdr3_nt: TGCGCCAGCAGCTACGGAACAGGGGTATCTGGGGCCAACGTCCTGACTTTC
cdr3_aa: CASSYGTGVSGANVLTF
d_call: TRBD1
v_call: TRBV5-1
j_call: TRBJ2-6
clone_size: -

cdr3_nt: TGTGCCAGCAGCTTGGGGAATAGCGGGGGGCCCGATACGCAGTATTTT
cdr3_aa: CASSLGNSGGPDTQYF
d_call: TRBD2
v_call: TRBV7-9
j_call: TRBJ2-3
clone_size: -

cdr3_nt: TGTGCCAGCATTGAGGCCCCCCTTAATGAAAAACTGTTTTTT
cdr3_aa: CASIEAPLNEKLFF
d_call: -
v_call: TRBV21-1
j_call: TRBJ1-4
clone_size: -

cdr3_nt: TGTGCCAGTAACACCGGGACAGGGGTTGATACGCAGTATTTT
cdr3_aa: CASNTGTGVDTQYF
d_call: TRBD1
v_call: TRBV2
j_call: TRBJ2-3
clone_size: -

cdr3_nt: TGTGCCAGCAGCTTCGAGCGGGGGGGCATCCATGAGCAGTTCTTC
cdr3_aa: CASSFERGGIHEQFF
d_call: TRBD2
v_call: TRBV7-3
j_call: TRBJ2-1
clone_size: -

cdr3_nt: TGCAGTGCTTCAGGGGGCGATGAGCAGTTCTTC
cdr3_aa: CSASGGDEQFF
d_call: TRBD1
v_call: TRBV20-1
j_call: TRBJ2-1
clone_size: -

cdr3_nt: TGTGCCAGCAGTGCAAGGGGCGCGGGGGGTAGGTCCTACAATGAGCAGTTCTTC
cdr3_aa: CASSARGAGGRSYNEQFF
d_call: TRBD2
v_call: TRBV6-1
j_call: TRBJ2-1
clone_size: -

cdr3_nt: TGTGCCAGCAGCTTTACAGGGAACACTGAAGCTTTCTTT
cdr3_aa: CASSFTGNTEAFF
d_call: -
v_call: TRBV5-4
j_call: TRBJ1-1
clone_size: -

cdr3_nt: TGCGCCAGCAGCCAACGTGAAACCGGGACAGGCGGGGGCTACACCTTC
cdr3_aa: CASSQRETGTGGGYTF
d_call: TRBD1
v_call: TRBV4-1
j_call: TRBJ1-2
clone_size: few

cdr3_nt: TGTGCCAGCAGCTTAGCGCGGACAAACTACGAGCAGTACTTC
cdr3_aa: CASSLARTNYEQYF
d_call: -
v_call: TRBV11-2
j_call: TRBJ2-7
clone_size: -

cdr3_nt: TGTGCCAGCAGTGTATCCTACGAGCAGTACTTC
cdr3_aa: CASSVSYEQYF
d_call: -
v_call: TRBV7-8
j_call: TRBJ2-7
clone_size: -

cdr3_nt: TGTGCCAGCAGCTCCCAGGGTAACAGGCGTGAAGCTTTCTTT
cdr3_aa: CASSSQGNRREAFF
d_call: -
v_call: TRBV7-2
j_call: TRBJ1-1
clone_size: -

cdr3_nt: TGTGCCAGCAGCTTAAGTTCGGCTAGCTCCTACGAGCAGTACTTC
cdr3_aa: CASSLSSASSYEQYF
d_call: -
v_call: TRBV11-3
j_call: TRBJ2-7
clone_size: -

cdr3_nt: TGCAGCGCCGGGCGGCGGGACACTGAAGCTTTCTTT
cdr3_aa: CSAGRRDTEAFF
d_call: -
v_call: TRBV29-1
j_call: TRBJ1-1
clone_size: few